These T cell receptor beta chains were read from a single sample in a study of blood T cell repertoires in COVID-19. Sequencing was performed with immunoSEQ multiplex PCR; in TCRdb, only in-frame clones are kept and a portion is missing. Found here are about 81,000 clones, more than 75% of them singletons; the top ten hold about 6.9%. Sequenced sample: peripheral blood. Receptor source: a human donor in a cohort sampled during active COVID-19. Both conserved end residues are part of each CDR3. Each record gives: J gene, clone size, D gene, V gene, CDR3 DNA, CDR3 protein. The D gene is left open where the match is weak. Clone size is not always given. Where it is, it says once, few, many or a class for expanded clones.

>TRBJ2-1|-|TRBD2|TRBV9
TGTGCCAGCAGCGTAGTTGGCGGGGGGGACAATGAGCAGTTCTTC
CASSVVGGGDNEQFF
>TRBJ1-5|-|-|TRBV19
TGTGCCAGTAGCGCAGGATCAGGCAATCAGCCCCAGCATTTT
CASSAGSGNQPQHF
>TRBJ2-1|-|-|TRBV11-3
TGTGCCAGCAGTCCTGGGCCCCATGAGCAGTTCTTC
CASSPGPHEQFF
>TRBJ2-7|-|-|TRBV5-1
TGCGCCAGCCGACGGGACACACTAACCTACGAGCAGTACTTC
CASRRDTLTYEQYF
>TRBJ2-6|-|-|TRBV19
TGTGCCAGTAGCTTCCAGGGGACTGGGGCCAACGTCCTGACTTTC
CASSFQGTGANVLTF
>TRBJ2-2|-|-|TRBV4-2
TGTGCCAGCAGCCAGGTGGGGGGGCCGAACACCGGGGAGCTGTTTTTT
CASSQVGGPNTGELFF
>TRBJ2-6|-|-|TRBV5-1
TGCGCCAGCAGCCCCTTCTCTGGGGCCAACGTCCTGACTTTC
CASSPFSGANVLTF
>TRBJ1-5|-|-|TRBV6-5
TGTGCCAGCAGCACAGGGAGCAATCAGCCCCAGCATTTT
CASSTGSNQPQHF
>TRBJ1-6|few|-|TRBV9
TGTGCCAGCAGCGTTCGGGATTCACCCCTCCACTTT
CASSVRDSPLHF
>TRBJ2-3|-|-|TRBV4-1
TGCGCCAGCAGCCAAGAACCCCGAGGACTACTACCGAGCACAGATACGCAGTATTTT
CASSQEPRGLLPSTDTQYF
>TRBJ2-7|-|TRBD2|TRBV5-1
TGCGCCAGCAGCTCGGGACTAGCTCTCGACGAGCAGTACTTC
CASSSGLALDEQYF
>TRBJ2-7|-|-|TRBV15
TGTGCCACCAGCAGAGGGAAGGACAGATCCTACGAGCAGTACTTC
CATSRGKDRSYEQYF
>TRBJ2-7|-|TRBD2|TRBV19
TGTGCCAGTAGGGGAGCGGGGATTAGCGCGAACGAGCAGTACTTC
CASRGAGISANEQYF
>TRBJ2-7|-|-|TRBV4-3
TGCGCCAGCAGCCAAGATCCTCGGAGTTCCTACGAGCAGTACTTC
CASSQDPRSSYEQYF
>TRBJ2-7|-|-|TRBV5-1
TGCGCCAGCAGCTTCGGGGGATACGAGCAGTACTTC
CASSFGGYEQYF
>TRBJ2-1|-|-|TRBV7-2
TGTGCCAGCAGCTGGAGTTTTGAGCAGTTCTTC
CASSWSFEQFF
>TRBJ1-3|-|TRBD1|TRBV9
TGTGCCAGCAGCCCGACAGGGAGCGGAAACACCATATATTTT
CASSPTGSGNTIYF
>TRBJ1-3|-|-|TRBV4-1
TGCGCCAGCAGCCAAGATCTGCTGCGTTCTGGAAACACCATATATTTT
CASSQDLLRSGNTIYF
>TRBJ2-3|few|-|TRBV5-4
TGTGCCAGCAGCAAGACAGTCGCCGGCACAGATACGCAGTATTTT
CASSKTVAGTDTQYF
>TRBJ2-3|-|-|TRBV19
TGTGCCAGTAGTCGACTGGCCCCGGGCACAGATACGCAGTATTTT
CASSRLAPGTDTQYF
>TRBJ2-7|-|TRBD2|TRBV10-3
TGTGCCATCAGTGAGTCGAGCGGGACGGCTTCCTACGAGCAGTACTTC
CAISESSGTASYEQYF
>TRBJ1-2|-|TRBD1|TRBV18
TGTGCCAGCTCGAATGGACAGGGCAACTATGGCTACACCTTC
CASSNGQGNYGYTF
>TRBJ2-3|-|TRBD2|TRBV6-2/TRBV6-3
TGTGCCAGCAGTTCCCTTCGGACTAGATCAGATACGCAGTATTTT
CASSSLRTRSDTQYF